These 30 T cell receptor beta chains came from one sample sequenced in a study of T cells in Graves' hyperthyroidism and ophthalmopathy. The TCR beta CDR3 regions underwent amplification using RNA transcripts as the source. HTBI primers were the set used in a first-round RT-PCR of the TCR CDR3. TCRdb re-derived calls from the multiplex PCR reads in MiXCR, one entry per CDR3 protein. The sample lists approximately 700,000 distinct CDR3 sequences; approximately 42% were seen once. Sequenced: peripheral blood or thyroid tissue (not recorded which). These receptors were taken from an adult man with Graves' disease, either hyperthyroidism or ophthalmopathy (not recorded which).

The V and J genes are TRBV2 and TRBJ1-2; D possibly corresponds to TRBD1 (6 bases). V lost 0 bases, J lost 8 bases, and 16 bases lay in between. The CDR3 has 15 amino acids. Germline CDR1 is SNHLY and CDR2 is FYNNEI. CDR3 in amino acids: CASSEAFGGHDGYTF. The CDR3 region has the DNA TGTGCCAGCAGTGAAGCTTTTGGGGGACACGACGGCTACACCTTC.

The sample holds many counts of this clonotype. The rearrangement links TRBV7-9 to TRBJ1-6, with D tentatively TRBD1 (5 bases). The CDR3 is 15 amino acids. Germline V gene lookup returns CDR1 SEHNR and CDR2 FQNEAQ (reference sequence). Trimming removed 1 base from V and 8 bases from J, with 12 bases in between. The CDR3 loop reads CASSLGRGDHSPLHF. CDR3 DNA sequence: TGTGCCAGCAGCTTAGGAAGAGGGGACCATTCACCCCTCCACTTT.

The chain carries TRBV15 and TRBJ2-5; 7 positions agree with TRBD2. Germline V gene lookup returns CDR1 LNHNV and CDR2 YYDKDF (reference sequence). CDR3 length equals 15 residues. V lost 3 bases, J lost 4 bases, and 8 bases stayed unmatched. This CDR3 reads CATSSGLGGGETQYF. In DNA, the CDR3 is TGTGCCACCAGCAGCGGACTTGGCGGGGGAGAGACCCAGTACTTC.

This clonotype came up a few times. This chain joins TRBV9 and TRBJ1-5; TRBD1 is a possible D gene (5 bases). The germline V gene encodes CDR1 SGDLS and CDR2 YYNGEE. CDR3 length equals 15 residues. V lost 0 bases and J 7 bases, leaving 14 bases between the germline ends. As DNA, the CDR3 is TGTGCCAGCAGCGTAGATGCAGGGCATGGCCAGCCCCAGCATTTT. Its protein product is CASSVDAGHGQPQHF.

This clonotype was seen a handful of times. J is TRBJ1-2 and V is TRBV7-9; possibly TRBD1 for D (6 bases). Germline CDR1 reads SEHNR; CDR2 reads FQNEAQ (reference sequence). Between the trimmed V and J ends, which lost 3 bases and 4 bases, there was a span of 18 bases. The CDR3 covers 16 residues. The CDR3 DNA reads as TGTGCCAGCAGCTTGGAGACAGGCGCCTCTTTCTATGGCTACACCTTC. It translates to CASSLETGASFYGYTF.

Points on this clonotype: A much bigger clone sits one base away, suggesting this may be a read error. Because it lacks the conserved phenylalanine or tryptophan at the end, this CDR3 is likely a read error. The chain couples TRBV20-1 to TRBJ2-5, with D possibly TRBD1 on 5 matching bases. CDR3 length: 14 residues. CDR1 DFQATT and CDR2 SNEGSKA come from the germline V gene (reference sequence). Between the trimmed V and J ends, which lost 3 bases and 5 bases, there was a span of 16 bases. As DNA, the CDR3 is TGCAGTGCTAGCCGTGGGCAGGGCGGTGAGACCCAGTACTCC. This encodes CSASRGQGGETQYS.

Of note for this clonotype: This is likely a read error, given that the CDR3 carries no conserved phenylalanine or tryptophan at its end. This chain uses TRBV20-1 with TRBJ2-7; 8 positions match TRBD2. J was trimmed by 4 bases and V by 3 bases; bases with no gene match: 8. This CDR3 has 14 residues. The germline CDR1 and CDR2 sequences are DFQATT and SNEGSKA (reference sequence). Written as DNA, the CDR3 is TGCAGTGCTAGCGAGGTAGCGGGGATGTACGAGCAGTACCTC. Translating gives CSASEVAGMYEQYL.

This clonotype was seen at least ten times. The genes are TRBV29-1 and TRBJ1-2; D unclear. Between the trimmed V and J ends, which lost 0 bases and 7 bases, there was a span of 9 bases. CDR1 is SQVTM and CDR2 is ANQGSEA in the germline V gene. The CDR3 consists of 12 residues. Here the CDR3 reads CSVEDQAAGYTF. In DNA form, the CDR3 reads TGCAGCGTTGAAGATCAGGCCGCTGGCTACACCTTC.

V and J are TRBV20-1 and TRBJ2-7; tentative D call: TRBD2 (6 bases). V gave up 6 bases and J gave up 2 bases, with 17 bases separating them. The CDR3 is made up of 14 amino acids. From germline, CDR1 is DFQATT and CDR2 SNEGSKA (reference sequence). The CDR3 loop reads CSAREDPNPYEQYF. The CDR3 DNA follows: TGCAGTGCCAGGGAGGACCCGAATCCCTACGAGCAGTACTTC.

The chain has TRBV7-6 and TRBJ1-6; the match to TRBD1 covers 7 bases. V lost 4 bases and J lost 7; bases outside the gene matches: 7. Germline CDR1 SGHVS, CDR2 FNYEAQ. The CDR3 totals 15 residues. This CDR3 is CASSSGQAVNSPLHF. The CDR3 bases are TGTGCCAGCAGCTCCGGACAGGCAGTGAATTCACCCCTCCACTTT.

This clonotype was seen only a few times. V and J are TRBV5-1 and TRBJ1-1; D might be TRBD1 (5 bases). There are 14 residues in the CDR3. V dropped 4 bases and J dropped 1 base, with 11 bases sitting between them. In germline, CDR1 is SGHRS, CDR2 YFSETQ. This CDR3 is CASSTHTGNTEAFF. CDR3 in DNA: TGCGCCAGCAGCACCCATACAGGGAACACTGAAGCTTTCTTT.

The J gene is TRBJ1-1, the V gene TRBV29-1; TRBD1 agrees at 9 bases. Trimming removed 7 bases from V and 5 bases from J; junction bases left unmatched: 5. Germline CDR1 and CDR2: SQVTM and ANQGSEA. The CDR3 length is 12 residues. CDR3 nucleotide sequence: TGCAGCGCGGACAGGGGAGGTACTGAAGCTTTCTTT. Protein sequence: CSADRGGTEAFF.

Comments on this clonotype: This sequence may be a read error, since a much larger clone differs from it by one base. The rearrangement uses TRBV29-1 and TRBJ1-4, with TRBD1 as a possible D gene (5 bases). Looked up from germline, CDR1 is SQVTM and CDR2 is ANQGSEA. The CDR3 totals 13 residues. CDR3 DNA: TGCAGCGTTCAAGACCGGGGCCGAGAAAAACTGTTTTTT. Protein: CSVQDRGREKLFF. The variable domain in full, completed from reference TRBV29-1 and TRBJ1-4, reads SAVISQKPSRDICQRGTSLTIQCQVDSQVTMMFWYRQQPGQSLTLIATANQGSEATYESGFVIDKFPISRPNLTFSTLTVSNMSPEDSSIYLCSVQDRGREKLFFGSGTQLSVL.

This clonotype has at least ten counts. For the CDR3, the DNA is TGCAGCGTTAACTCCGGGGAGCTGTTTTTT. Translating it yields CSVNSGELFF. The chain is built from TRBV29-1 and TRBJ2-2; unclear D gene. This CDR3 is built from 10 residues. Germline V lookup: CDR1 SQVTM, CDR2 ANQGSEA. The ends were cut back, 5 bases at V and 6 bases at J, with 4 bases in the middle.

This clonotype was seen only a few times. This may stem from a read error, because a much larger clone lies one nucleotide away. In DNA form, the CDR3 reads TGCAGCGTTCCCCTGACGCAGTTGGAGACCCAGTACTTC. Its translation is CSVPLTQLETQYF. This chain joins TRBV29-1 and TRBJ2-5, with D unresolved. V was pared by 5 bases and J by 5 bases, with 15 bases between. The length of the CDR3 is 13 residues. Per the germline V gene, CDR1 is SQVTM and CDR2 is ANQGSEA. The full variable domain, with the rest looked up from reference TRBV29-1 and TRBJ2-5, is SAVISQKPSRDICQRGTSLTIQCQVDSQVTMMFWYRQQPGQSLTLIATANQGSEATYESGFVIDKFPISRPNLTFSTLTVSNMSPEDSSIYLCSVPLTQLETQYFGPGTRLLVL.

This clonotype was found many times. Here the CDR3 DNA reads TGTGCCAGCACCAAGGGACAGGCCGAAAAACTGTTTTTT. Its translation is CASTKGQAEKLFF. The chain joins TRBV12-3 or TRBV12-4 to TRBJ1-4; 8 bases fit TRBD1. This CDR3 comprises 13 residues. V dropped 7 bases and J dropped 8; count of bases not matched to a gene: 6.

This chain connects TRBV15 to TRBJ1-2, with a possible D match to TRBD1 (5 bases). CDR1 LNHNV and CDR2 YYDKDF come from the germline V gene (reference sequence). The CDR3 length is 11 residues. Deletions cut 8 bases from V and 9 bases from J, with 13 bases between. The CDR3 coding sequence is TGTGCCACCGGGACTAGCGGGAGCTACACCTTC. Its protein product is CATGTSGSYTF.

This sequence joins TRBV10-3 and TRBJ1-6, with D unresolved. With 10 bases removed from V and 5 bases from J, the gap between germline ends came to 18 bases. Germline-derived CDR1 and CDR2 are ENHRY and SYGVKD. The CDR3 extends over 15 amino acids. The CDR3 protein is CASRRDRGNNSPLHF. CDR3 sequence (DNA): TGTGCCAGCAGACGAGACCGGGGAAATAATTCACCCCTCCACTTT.

This clonotype was found many times. The chain joins TRBV29-1 to TRBJ1-1; possibly TRBD1 for D (5 bases). This CDR3 comprises 12 residues. Germline CDR1 and CDR2: SQVTM and ANQGSEA. V gave up 5 bases and J gave up 6 bases, with 13 bases separating them. The CDR3 region has the DNA TGCAGCGTTCCGAATGAGGGGCCTGAAGCTTTCTTT. Translation gives CSVPNEGPEAFF.

There are many counts of this clonotype. Relative to the germline gene, one junction end is altered; a read error may explain this. The genes are TRBV7-9 and TRBJ1-5; D ambiguous. Germline-derived CDR1 and CDR2 are SEHNR and FQNEAQ (reference sequence). CDR3 size: 15 residues. Written as DNA, the CDR3 is TGTGCCAGCAGTTTAGGAGGTAATAGCAATCAGCCCCAGCATTTT. It is translated as CASSLGGNSNQPQHF.

V gene TRBV11-1 combines with J gene TRBJ2-2; possibly TRBD1 or TRBD2 for D (5 bases each). The length of the CDR3 is 15 residues. Germline loops: CDR1 SGHAT, CDR2 FQDESV (reference sequence). The germline V and J ends were trimmed by 3 bases and 0 bases, with 8 bases remaining between them. CDR3 loop: CASSFRDANTGELFF. The CDR3 DNA is TGTGCCAGCAGCTTCCGGGACGCGAACACCGGGGAGCTGTTTTTT.

This clonotype was detected only a few times. At one of its ends the junction is not consistent with the germline gene, which may arise from a read error. This chain links TRBV10-3 with TRBJ1-5; D not resolved. The CDR3 consists of 14 residues. Per the germline V gene, CDR1 is ENHRY and CDR2 is SYGVKD. The chain's CDR3 is CASSEVGRLGAQHF. Written as DNA, the CDR3 is TGTGCCAGCAGTGAAGTGGGCAGGTTGGGCGCCCAGCATTTT.

This chain joins TRBV20-1 and TRBJ1-5; unclear D gene. This CDR3 spans 12 amino acids. Germline values: CDR1 DFQATT, CDR2 SNEGSKA (reference sequence). V was clipped by 4 bases and J by 6 bases, with 10 bases between them. The CDR3 region is CSAMTGIQPQHF. The CDR3 DNA reads TGCAGTGCTATGACGGGGATTCAGCCCCAGCATTTT.

This sequence joins TRBV20-1 and TRBJ1-5; the D gene is possibly TRBD1 (5 bases). CDR3 length: 14 amino acids. The germline V gene has CDR1 DFQATT and CDR2 SNEGSKA (reference sequence). V lost 4 bases and J 3 bases, leaving 13 bases between the germline ends. The chain's CDR3 is CSAIRGNNNQPQHF. For the CDR3, the DNA is TGCAGTGCTATTCGGGGGAACAACAATCAGCCCCAGCATTTT.

This clonotype was counted at least ten times. A read error may produce the germline difference seen at one junction end. The J gene is TRBJ1-2, the V gene TRBV12-3 or TRBV12-4, with 9 bases aligning to TRBD1. The CDR3 extends over 13 amino acids. The CDR3 nucleotides are TGCGCCAGCAGCTTGGGGACAGGGAGCGGCTACACCTTC. This encodes CASSLGTGSGYTF.

This clonotype was counted once. The genes are TRBV11-3 and TRBJ2-2; D is perhaps TRBD2 (6 bases). The germline CDR1 and CDR2 sequences are SGHNT and YENEEA. V lost 6 bases and J 5 bases, leaving 13 bases between the germline ends. CDR3 size: 14 residues. CDR3 nucleotide sequence: TGTGCCAGCAGTTTGGTGACTAGAACCGGGGAGCTGTTTTTT. It codes for CASSLVTRTGELFF.

The chain couples TRBV2 to TRBJ1-5; D not certain. The CDR3 runs 13 residues. Germline CDR1 is SNHLY and CDR2 is FYNNEI. V dropped 11 bases and J dropped 0 bases, with 11 bases sitting between them. CDR3 bases: TGTGCCTGGGCGGACGGTAGCAATCAGCCCCAGCATTTT. This gives the protein CAWADGSNQPQHF.

This clonotype was counted between two and nine times. The V and J genes are TRBV2 and TRBJ2-5; D is possibly TRBD1 (6 bases). The CDR3 has 17 residues. V dropped 5 bases and J dropped 2 bases, with 21 bases sitting between them. Germline CDR1 reads SNHLY; CDR2 reads FYNNEI. The CDR3 loop reads CASSSLPTPGQQETQYF. CDR3 in DNA: TGTGCCAGCAGTTCACTTCCAACACCCGGACAGCAAGAGACCCAGTACTTC.

This clonotype has ten or more counts. The V gene is TRBV6-6, the J gene TRBJ2-5; D is unclear. The CDR3 totals 11 residues. The V end lost 3 bases, the J end lost 4 bases, and 3 bases lay between the germline ends. CDR1 and CDR2 from the germline V gene are MNHNY and SVGAGI (reference sequence). In DNA form, the CDR3 reads TGTGCCAGCAGTTATGGAGAGACCCAGTACTTC. Amino acids: CASSYGETQYF.

The CDR3: CASSLATASPSSGGYTF. In nucleotides, the CDR3 is TGTGCCAGCAGCTTAGCCACAGCCTCCCCCTCGTCTGGTGGCTACACCTTC. The rearrangement links TRBV7-2 to TRBJ1-2; D gene unclear. This CDR3 is built from 17 residues. Trimming cost V 0 bases and J 7 bases, with 21 bases left between them. Germline lookup yields CDR1 SGHTA and CDR2 FQGNSA.